Listed below are T cell receptor beta chains from one sample, sequenced in a study of blood T cell repertoires in COVID-19. Produced via immunoSEQ multiplex PCR; TCRdb's table is partial and in-frame only. This sample has about 110,000 clones; 65% to 80% occur once, and the top ten carry 1.5% to 2%. Sequences were obtained from peripheral blood. The receptors were sampled from a woman in her forties with acute or convalescent COVID-19. Both conserved end residues are part of each CDR3. Each record gives: D gene, J gene, clone size, V gene, CDR3 protein, CDR3 DNA. A D gene is named only where the DNA matches it firmly. Clone sizes are given selectively: once, few, many, or a class where the clone is expanded.

. | TRBJ2-5 | . | TRBV7-2 | CASSPGTSQETQYF | TGTGCCAGCAGCCCCGGGACTTCCCAAGAGACCCAGTACTTC
TRBD1 | TRBJ2-7 | . | TRBV19 | CASSIGGQGTYEQYF | TGTGCCAGTAGTATAGGGGGACAGGGTACCTACGAGCAGTACTTC
. | TRBJ2-2 | . | TRBV2 | CASSPSAANTGELFF | TGTGCCAGCAGTCCTAGCGCAGCGAACACCGGGGAGCTGTTTTTT
TRBD1 | TRBJ2-7 | few | TRBV7-9 | CASSPRTGINYEQYF | TGTGCCAGCAGCCCGAGGACAGGCATAAACTACGAGCAGTACTTC
TRBD1 | TRBJ1-2 | . | TRBV10-3 | CASGTGYGYTF | TGTGCCAGCGGGACAGGCTATGGCTACACCTTC
. | TRBJ2-1 | . | TRBV28 | CASSRYNEQFF | TGTGCCAGCAGCCGCTACAATGAGCAGTTCTTC
. | TRBJ2-1 | . | TRBV9 | CASSVAGGVAYGGNEQFF | TGTGCCAGCAGCGTAGCGGGTGGGGTGGCCTACGGAGGGAATGAGCAGTTCTTC
. | TRBJ1-2 | . | TRBV7-9 | CASSSPQAPTLGYTF | TGTGCCAGCAGCTCGCCACAGGCGCCTACCCTTGGCTACACCTTC
TRBD1 | TRBJ2-1 | many | TRBV11-2 | CASSSRQGRDEQFF | TGTGCCAGCAGCTCCAGACAGGGAAGGGATGAGCAGTTCTTC
TRBD1 | TRBJ2-7 | . | TRBV5-6 | CASSTRDRVINGYEQYF | TGTGCCAGCAGTACCCGGGACAGGGTCATTAATGGCTACGAGCAGTACTTC
TRBD1 | TRBJ1-6 | few | TRBV28 | CASSLVSGGNSPLHF | TGTGCCAGCAGTTTAGTTTCAGGGGGGAATTCACCCCTCCACTTT
TRBD1 | TRBJ2-7 | . | TRBV6-5 | CASSYSRTGNEQYF | TGTGCCAGCAGTTACTCTAGGACAGGGAACGAGCAGTACTTC
. | TRBJ1-2 | . | TRBV15 | CATSRGGGLGYTF | TGTGCCACCAGCAGAGGGGGGGGGCTTGGCTACACCTTC
TRBD2 | TRBJ2-3 | few | TRBV28 | CASSLRRGGWADTQYF | TGTGCCAGCAGTTTGCGGCGGGGGGGTTGGGCAGATACGCAGTATTTT
. | TRBJ2-7 | . | TRBV6-4 | CASSEGVAYEQYF | TGTGCCAGCAGTGAAGGAGTCGCCTACGAGCAGTACTTC
TRBD1 | TRBJ1-3 | . | TRBV28 | CASSGPGTVSSGNTIYF | TGTGCCAGCAGTGGTCCCGGGACAGTGAGCTCTGGAAACACCATATATTTT
TRBD2 | TRBJ2-5 | . | TRBV9 | CASSRERGQETQYF | TGTGCCAGCAGCCGTGAGCGGGGCCAAGAGACCCAGTACTTC
TRBD1 | TRBJ1-5 | . | TRBV6-1 | CASSVGQGTHSNQPQHF | TGTGCCAGCAGTGTTGGACAGGGGACTCATAGCAATCAGCCCCAGCATTTT
. | TRBJ2-1 | . | TRBV12-3/TRBV12-4 | CASSLRGINEQFF | TGTGCCAGCAGTTTAAGGGGAATCAATGAGCAGTTCTTC
TRBD1 | TRBJ1-2 | . | TRBV5-4 | CASSLEGQGPSGYTF | TGTGCCAGCAGCTTGGAGGGACAGGGTCCCTCCGGCTACACCTTC
TRBD1 | TRBJ2-2 | . | TRBV24-1 | CATSDPQVGQGATGELFF | TGTGCCACCAGTGACCCCCAGGTGGGACAGGGGGCGACCGGGGAGCTGTTTTTT
. | TRBJ2-3 | many | TRBV7-2 | CASSVQFTDTQYF | TGTGCCAGCAGTGTACAGTTCACAGATACGCAGTATTTT
TRBD1 | TRBJ2-7 | once | TRBV7-9 | CASSLYRGQGDSYEQYF | TGTGCCAGCAGCTTATATAGGGGACAGGGGGATTCCTACGAGCAGTACTTC
. | TRBJ1-3 | . | TRBV5-1 | CASSEGWGGGNTIYF | TGCGCCAGCAGTGAGGGATGGGGTGGCGGAAACACCATATATTTT
. | TRBJ1-2 | . | TRBV29-1 | CSVQGNPDGYTF | TGCAGCGTCCAGGGAAATCCGGATGGCTACACCTTC
TRBD2 | TRBJ2-7 | . | TRBV18 | CASSQTQDSGGEQYF | TGTGCCAGCTCCCAGACTCAGGATAGCGGGGGCGAGCAGTACTTC
TRBD1 | TRBJ2-3 | . | TRBV5-1 | CASSSRQGADTQYF | TGCGCCAGCAGCTCCCGACAGGGGGCAGATACGCAGTATTTT
. | TRBJ1-5 | few | TRBV7-2 | CASSLQGGQPQHF | TGTGCCAGCAGCTTACAGGGAGGACAGCCCCAGCATTTT
. | TRBJ2-1 | . | TRBV6-5 | CASSYRTQTSYNEQFF | TGTGCCAGCAGTTACCGAACCCAGACTAGTTACAATGAGCAGTTCTTC
. | TRBJ2-2 | . | TRBV5-4 | CASSLSAGVNTGELFF | TGTGCCAGCAGCTTGAGCGCAGGGGTGAACACCGGGGAGCTGTTTTTT
. | TRBJ1-2 | few | TRBV7-2 | CASSLDYSGTRNYGYTF | TGTGCCAGCAGCTTGGATTACTCCGGGACACGAAACTATGGCTACACCTTC
TRBD2 | TRBJ2-1 | . | TRBV19 | CASSIDPLAGGREQFF | TGTGCCAGTAGTATAGATCCCCTAGCGGGGGGGCGCGAGCAGTTCTTC
TRBD1 | TRBJ1-4 | . | TRBV5-4 | CASSWTGGEKLFF | TGTGCCAGCAGTTGGACAGGGGGTGAAAAACTGTTTTTT
. | TRBJ1-6 | . | TRBV28 | CASSFLPYNSPLHF | TGTGCCAGCAGTTTTCTTCCTTATAATTCACCCCTCCACTTT
TRBD2 | TRBJ2-1 | . | TRBV5-1 | CASSLVPAGGQGYNEQFF | TGCGCCAGCAGCTTGGTGCCAGCGGGGGGGCAGGGGTACAATGAGCAGTTCTTC
. | TRBJ1-6 | . | TRBV3-1/TRBV3-2 | CASSPQDSPLHF | TGTGCCAGCAGCCCCCAGGATTCACCCCTCCACTTT
. | TRBJ1-6 | few | TRBV3-1/TRBV3-2 | CASSQGSSYNSPLHF | TGTGCCAGCAGCCAGGGGAGCTCCTATAATTCACCCCTCCACTTT
. | TRBJ1-1 | . | TRBV18 | CASSPLDLDTEAFF | TGTGCCAGCTCACCCCTTGACCTAGACACTGAAGCTTTCTTT
TRBD1 | TRBJ1-6 | . | TRBV6-5 | CASSYSGQGDSPLHF | TGTGCCAGCAGTTACAGTGGACAGGGAGATTCACCCCTCCACTTT
. | TRBJ2-3 | . | TRBV13 | CASSFPGPTDTQYF | TGTGCCAGCAGCTTTCCAGGGCCGACAGATACGCAGTATTTT